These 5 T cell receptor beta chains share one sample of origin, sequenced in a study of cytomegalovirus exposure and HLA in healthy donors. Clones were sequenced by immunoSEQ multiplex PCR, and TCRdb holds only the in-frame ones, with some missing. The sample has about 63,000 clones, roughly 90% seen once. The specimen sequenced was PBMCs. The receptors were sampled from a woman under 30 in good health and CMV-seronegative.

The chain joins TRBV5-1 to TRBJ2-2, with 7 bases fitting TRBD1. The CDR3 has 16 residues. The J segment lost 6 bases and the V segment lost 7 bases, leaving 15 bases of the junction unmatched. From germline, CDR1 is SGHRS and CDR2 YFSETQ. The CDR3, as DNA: TGCGCCAGCGGCGTAGCTAGACAGGGCGGTTCCGGGGAGCTGTTTTTT. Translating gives CASGVARQGGSGELFF. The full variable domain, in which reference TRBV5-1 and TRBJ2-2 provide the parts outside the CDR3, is KAGVTQTPRYLIKTRGQQVTLSCSPISGHRSVSWYQQTPGQGLQFLFEYFSETQRNKGNFPGRFSGRQFSNSRSEMNVSTLELGDSALYLCASGVARQGGSGELFFGEGSRLTVL.

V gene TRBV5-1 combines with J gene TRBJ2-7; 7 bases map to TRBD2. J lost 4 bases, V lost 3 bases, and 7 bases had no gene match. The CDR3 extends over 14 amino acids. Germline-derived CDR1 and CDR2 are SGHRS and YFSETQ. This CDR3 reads CASSSSGMSYEQYF. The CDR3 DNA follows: TGCGCCAGCAGCTCGAGCGGGATGTCATACGAGCAGTACTTC.

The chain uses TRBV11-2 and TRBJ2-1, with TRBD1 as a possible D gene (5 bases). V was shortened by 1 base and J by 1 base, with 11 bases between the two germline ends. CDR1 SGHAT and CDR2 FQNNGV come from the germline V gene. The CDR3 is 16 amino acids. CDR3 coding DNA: TGTGCCAGCAGCTTAGTGGCAGGGCTTTCCTACAATGAGCAGTTCTTC. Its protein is CASSLVAGLSYNEQFF.

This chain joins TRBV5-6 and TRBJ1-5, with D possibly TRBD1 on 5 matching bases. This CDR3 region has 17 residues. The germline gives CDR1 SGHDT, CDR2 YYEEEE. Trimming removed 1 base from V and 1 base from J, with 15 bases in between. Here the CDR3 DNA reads TGTGCCAGCAGCTTGTCCCGGGGGGACTGGAGCAATCAGCCCCAGCATTTT. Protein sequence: CASSLSRGDWSNQPQHF.

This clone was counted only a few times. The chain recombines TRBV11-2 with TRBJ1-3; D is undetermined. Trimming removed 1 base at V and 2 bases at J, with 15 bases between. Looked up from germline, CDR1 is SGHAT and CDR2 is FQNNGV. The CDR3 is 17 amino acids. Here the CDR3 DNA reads TGTGCCAGCAGCTTAGGGACTCCCTTTTATGCTGGAAACACCATATATTTT. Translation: CASSLGTPFYAGNTIYF.